The clone carrying this T cell receptor (beta chain) occurred a few times. There were TCR beta CDR3 regions amplified from RNA transcripts. With the HTBI primer set, the TCR CDR3 went through a first round of RT-PCR. MiXCR was run by TCRdb on the multiplex PCR reads, yielding one entry per CDR3 protein. The sample holds about 740,000 distinct CDR3 sequences; 14% are singletons and the top ten take more than 8.5%. The length of the CDR3 is 17 residues. Unmatched junction bases numbered 10, after V lost 5 bases and J lost 2 bases. Germline V gives CDR1 SEHNR, CDR2 FQNEAQ (reference sequence). These data originate in a study of T cells in Graves' hyperthyroidism and ophthalmopathy.

This chain links TRBV7-9 with TRBJ2-3; 10 bases align to TRBD2. The receptor was isolated from a woman under 30 with Graves' hyperthyroidism. Input material: blood. The CDR3 region is CASSVGLAVLPTDTQYF. For the CDR3, the DNA is TGTGCCAGCAGCGTCGGACTAGCGGTCTTGCCCACAGATACGCAGTATTTT.